This T cell receptor beta chain was identified during a study of CD8+CD57+ T cells in acquired aplastic anemia. Patients selected for sequencing had displayed CD8+CD57+ cell expansion by flow cytometry. Genomic DNA templated the TCR beta VDJ and CDR3 profiling. TCRdb recomputed calls from the reads with MiXCR, one row per CDR3 protein. The data contain 150,000 to 200,000 distinct CDR3 sequences, around 50% of them seen just once; the ten biggest clones take up approximately 12%. This sequence was found in a human donor with aplastic anemia. The sequenced sample was sorted CD4+, CD8+, or CD8+CD57+ T cells (not recorded which) from PBMCs.

The CDR3 reads CATSRTSWEQFF. Here the CDR3 DNA reads TGTGCCACCAGCCGCACTTCGTGGGAGCAGTTCTTC. V gene TRBV24-1 combines with J gene TRBJ2-1; no firm D call. Per the germline V gene, CDR1 is KGHDR and CDR2 is SFDVKD. V lost 7 bases and J 10 bases, leaving 13 bases between the germline ends. CDR3 length equals 12 residues.